This T cell receptor (beta chain) appears in the sequencing data of a study of glioma-infiltrating T cells after dendritic cell vaccination. Study-level background: Samples are from glioblastoma patients in Phase I and II dendritic cell vaccine trials.

The immunoSEQ assay amplified TCRB CDR3 from up to 2 ug DNA. Primers: 60 V beta forward and 13 J beta reverse. Here immunoSEQ multiplex PCR was the method, and the copy in TCRdb shows in-frame clones only, minus some. This sample yields tens of thousands of clones, of which about 84% are seen a single time; roughly 2.9% belongs to the top ten. Fresh-frozen tumor tissue and more than two years of survival data were available for all. The CDR3 extends over 14 amino acids. Trimming took off 6 bases at V and 7 bases at J, with 16 bases between the two ends. Germline V lookup: CDR1 MNHEY, CDR2 SMNVEV (reference sequence).

The V gene is TRBV27, the J gene TRBJ1-5; maybe TRBD1 (6 bases). The clonotype was recovered from a human donor with glioblastoma. The sequencing used blood, collected before dendritic cell vaccination. CDR3 sequence: CASSFTGRGQPQHF. CDR3 nucleotides: TGTGCCAGCAGCTTCACAGGGAGGGGGCAGCCCCAGCATTTT.